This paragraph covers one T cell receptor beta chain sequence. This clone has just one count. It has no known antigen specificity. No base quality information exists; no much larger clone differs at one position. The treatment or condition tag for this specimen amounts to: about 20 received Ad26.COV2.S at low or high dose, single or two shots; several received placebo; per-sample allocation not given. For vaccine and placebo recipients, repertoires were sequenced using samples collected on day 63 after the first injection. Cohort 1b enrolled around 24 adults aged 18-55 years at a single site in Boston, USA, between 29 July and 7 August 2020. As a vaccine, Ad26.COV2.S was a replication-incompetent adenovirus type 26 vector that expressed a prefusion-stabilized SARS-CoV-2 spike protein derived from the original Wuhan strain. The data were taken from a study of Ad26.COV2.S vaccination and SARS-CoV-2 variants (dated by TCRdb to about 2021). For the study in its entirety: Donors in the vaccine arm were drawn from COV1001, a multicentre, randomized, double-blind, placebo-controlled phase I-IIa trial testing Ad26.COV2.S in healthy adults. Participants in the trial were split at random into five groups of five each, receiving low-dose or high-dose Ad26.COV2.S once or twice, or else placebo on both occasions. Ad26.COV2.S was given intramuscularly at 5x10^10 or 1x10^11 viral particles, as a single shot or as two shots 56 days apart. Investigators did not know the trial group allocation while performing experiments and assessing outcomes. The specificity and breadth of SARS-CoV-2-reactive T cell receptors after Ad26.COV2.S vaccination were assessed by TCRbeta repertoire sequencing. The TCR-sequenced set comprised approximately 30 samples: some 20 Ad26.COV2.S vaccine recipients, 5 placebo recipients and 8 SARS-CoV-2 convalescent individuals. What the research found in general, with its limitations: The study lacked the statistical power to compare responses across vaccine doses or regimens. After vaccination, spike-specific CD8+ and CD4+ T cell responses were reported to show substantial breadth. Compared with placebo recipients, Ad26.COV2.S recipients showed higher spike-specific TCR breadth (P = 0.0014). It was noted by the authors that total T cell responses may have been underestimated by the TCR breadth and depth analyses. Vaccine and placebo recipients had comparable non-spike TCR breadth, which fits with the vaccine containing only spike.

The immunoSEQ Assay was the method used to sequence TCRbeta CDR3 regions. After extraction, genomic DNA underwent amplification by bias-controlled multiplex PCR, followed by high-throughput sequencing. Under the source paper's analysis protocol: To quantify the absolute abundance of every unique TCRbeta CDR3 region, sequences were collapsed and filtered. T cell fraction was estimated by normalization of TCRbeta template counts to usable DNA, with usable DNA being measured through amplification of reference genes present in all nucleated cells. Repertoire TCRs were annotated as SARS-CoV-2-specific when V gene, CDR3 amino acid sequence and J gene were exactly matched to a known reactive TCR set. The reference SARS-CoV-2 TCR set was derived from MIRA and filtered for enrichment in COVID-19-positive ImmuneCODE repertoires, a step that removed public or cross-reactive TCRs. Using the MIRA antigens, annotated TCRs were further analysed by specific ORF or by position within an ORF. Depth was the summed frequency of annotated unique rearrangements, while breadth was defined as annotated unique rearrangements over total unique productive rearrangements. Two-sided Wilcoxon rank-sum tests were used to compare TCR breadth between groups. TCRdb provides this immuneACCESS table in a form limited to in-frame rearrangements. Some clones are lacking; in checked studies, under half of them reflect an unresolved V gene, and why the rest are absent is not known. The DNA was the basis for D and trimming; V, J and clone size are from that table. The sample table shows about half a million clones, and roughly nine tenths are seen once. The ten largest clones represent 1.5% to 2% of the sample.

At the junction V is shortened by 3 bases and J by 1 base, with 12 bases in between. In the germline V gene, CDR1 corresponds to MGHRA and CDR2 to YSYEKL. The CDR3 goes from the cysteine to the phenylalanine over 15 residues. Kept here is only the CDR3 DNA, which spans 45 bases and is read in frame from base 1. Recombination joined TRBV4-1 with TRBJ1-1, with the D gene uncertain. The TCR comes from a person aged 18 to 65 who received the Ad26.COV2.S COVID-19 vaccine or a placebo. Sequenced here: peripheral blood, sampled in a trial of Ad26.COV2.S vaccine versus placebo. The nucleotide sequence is TGCGCCAGCAGCCATGAAGTCGGCAGGAACACTGAAGCTTTCTTT. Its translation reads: CASSHEVGRNTEAFF.